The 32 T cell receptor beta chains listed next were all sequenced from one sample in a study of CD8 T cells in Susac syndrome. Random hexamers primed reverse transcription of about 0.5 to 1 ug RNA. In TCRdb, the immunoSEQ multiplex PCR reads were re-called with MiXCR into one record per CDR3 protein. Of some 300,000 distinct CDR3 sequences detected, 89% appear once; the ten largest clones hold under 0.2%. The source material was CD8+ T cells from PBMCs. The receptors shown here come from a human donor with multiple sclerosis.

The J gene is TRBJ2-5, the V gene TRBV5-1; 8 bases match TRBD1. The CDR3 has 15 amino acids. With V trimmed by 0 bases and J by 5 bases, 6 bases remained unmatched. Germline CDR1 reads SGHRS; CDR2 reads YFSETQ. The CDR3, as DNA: TGCGCCAGCAGCTTGGGGACAGGGCCCTCGGAGACCCAGTACTTC. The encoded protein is CASSLGTGPSETQYF. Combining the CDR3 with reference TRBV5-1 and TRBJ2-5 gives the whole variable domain KAGVTQTPRYLIKTRGQQVTLSCSPISGHRSVSWYQQTPGQGLQFLFEYFSETQRNKGNFPGRFSGRQFSNSRSEMNVSTLELGDSALYLCASSLGTGPSETQYFGPGTRLLVL.

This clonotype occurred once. The CDR3 DNA reads as TGCAGTGCTAGTATGTCGAGGAGCTCCTACAATGAGCAGTTCTTC. Translation: CSASMSRSSYNEQFF. The V and J genes are TRBV20-1 and TRBJ2-1; D remains ambiguous. This CDR3 spans 15 amino acids. Trimming cost V 3 bases and J 0 bases, with 12 bases left between them. The V gene's germline CDR1 is DFQATT and CDR2 SNEGSKA (reference sequence).

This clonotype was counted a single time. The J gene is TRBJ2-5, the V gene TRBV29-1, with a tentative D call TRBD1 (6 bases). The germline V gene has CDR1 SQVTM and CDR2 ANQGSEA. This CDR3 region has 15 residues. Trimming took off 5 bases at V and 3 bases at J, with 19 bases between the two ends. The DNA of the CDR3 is TGCAGCGTTTTATTACCGGCCGAGGGGGAAGAGACCCAGTACTTC. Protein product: CSVLLPAEGEETQYF.

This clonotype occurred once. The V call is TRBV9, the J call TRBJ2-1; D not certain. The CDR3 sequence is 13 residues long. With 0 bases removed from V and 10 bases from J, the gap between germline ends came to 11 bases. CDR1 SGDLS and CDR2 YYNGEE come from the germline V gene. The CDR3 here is CASSVGPGWEQFF. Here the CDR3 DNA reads TGTGCCAGCAGCGTAGGTCCGGGCTGGGAGCAGTTCTTC. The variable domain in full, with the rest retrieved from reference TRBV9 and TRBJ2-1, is DSGVTQTPKHLITATGQRVTLRCSPRSGDLSVYWYQQSLDQGLQFLIQYYNGEERAKGNILERFSAQQFPDLHSELNLSSLELGDSALYFCASSVGPGWEQFFGPGTRLTVL.

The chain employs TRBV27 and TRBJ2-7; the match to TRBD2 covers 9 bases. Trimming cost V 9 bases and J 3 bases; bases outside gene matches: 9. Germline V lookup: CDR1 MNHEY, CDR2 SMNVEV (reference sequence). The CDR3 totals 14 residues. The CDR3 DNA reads TGTGCCAGTAGTAGCGGGAGTGGAATCTACGAGCAGTACTTC. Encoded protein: CASSSGSGIYEQYF.

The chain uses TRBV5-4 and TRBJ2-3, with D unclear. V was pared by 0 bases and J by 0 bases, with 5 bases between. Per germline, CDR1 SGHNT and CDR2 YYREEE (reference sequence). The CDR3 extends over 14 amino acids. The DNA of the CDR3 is TGTGCCAGCAGCTTGGAGGGAAGCACAGATACGCAGTATTTT. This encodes CASSLEGSTDTQYF. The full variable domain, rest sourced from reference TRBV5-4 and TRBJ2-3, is ETGVTQSPTHLIKTRGQQVTLRCSSQSGHNTVSWYQQALGQGPQFIFQYYREEENGRGNFPPRFSGLQFPNYSSELNVNALELDDSALYLCASSLEGSTDTQYFGPGTRLTVL.

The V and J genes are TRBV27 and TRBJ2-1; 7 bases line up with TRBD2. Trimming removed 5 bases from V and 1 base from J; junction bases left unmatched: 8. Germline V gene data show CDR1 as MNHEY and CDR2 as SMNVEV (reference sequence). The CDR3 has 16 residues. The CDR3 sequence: CASSPVIGGSYNEQFF. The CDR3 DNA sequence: TGTGCCAGCAGTCCAGTGATCGGGGGGTCCTACAATGAGCAGTTCTTC.

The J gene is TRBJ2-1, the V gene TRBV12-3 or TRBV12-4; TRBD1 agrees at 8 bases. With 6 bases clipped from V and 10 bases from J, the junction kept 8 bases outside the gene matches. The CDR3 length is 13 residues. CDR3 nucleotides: TGTGCCAGCAGCGAAGCAGGGGGCAGGGAGCAGTTCTTC. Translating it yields CASSEAGGREQFF.

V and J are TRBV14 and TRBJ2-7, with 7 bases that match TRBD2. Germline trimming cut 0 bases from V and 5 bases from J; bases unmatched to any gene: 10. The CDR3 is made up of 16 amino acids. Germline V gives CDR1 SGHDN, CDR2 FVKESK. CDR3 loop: CASSQDYGEGLHEQYF. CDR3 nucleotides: TGTGCCAGCAGCCAAGATTACGGGGAGGGGCTGCACGAGCAGTACTTC.

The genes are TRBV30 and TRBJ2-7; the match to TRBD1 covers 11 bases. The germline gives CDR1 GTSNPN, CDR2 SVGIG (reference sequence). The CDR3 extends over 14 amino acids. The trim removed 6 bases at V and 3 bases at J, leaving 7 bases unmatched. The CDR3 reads CACSLGTGGYEQYF. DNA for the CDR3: TGTGCCTGTTCATTAGGGACAGGGGGCTACGAGCAGTACTTC. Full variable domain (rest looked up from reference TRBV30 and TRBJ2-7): SQTIHQWPATLVQPVGSPLSLECTVEGTSNPNLYWYRQAAGRGLQLLFYSVGIGQISSEVPQNLSASRPQDRQFILSSKKLLLSDSGFYLCACSLGTGGYEQYFGPGTRLTVT.

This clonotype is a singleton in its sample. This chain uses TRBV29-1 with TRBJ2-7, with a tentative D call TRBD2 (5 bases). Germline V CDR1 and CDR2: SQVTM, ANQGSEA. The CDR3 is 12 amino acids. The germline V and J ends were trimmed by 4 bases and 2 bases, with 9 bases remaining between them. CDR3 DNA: TGCAGCGTTGTTGGGGAGACCTACGAGCAGTACTTC. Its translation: CSVVGETYEQYF.

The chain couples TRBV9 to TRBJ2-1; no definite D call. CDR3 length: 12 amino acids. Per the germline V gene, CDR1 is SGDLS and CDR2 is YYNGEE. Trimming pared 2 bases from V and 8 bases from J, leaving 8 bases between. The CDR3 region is CASSVGEDEQFF. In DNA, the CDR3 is TGTGCCAGCAGCGTTGGAGAGGATGAGCAGTTCTTC.

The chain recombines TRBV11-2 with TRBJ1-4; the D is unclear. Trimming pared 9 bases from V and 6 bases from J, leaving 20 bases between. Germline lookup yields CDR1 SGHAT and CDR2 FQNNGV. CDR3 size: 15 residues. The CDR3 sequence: CASHISGFQDEKLFF. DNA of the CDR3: TGTGCCAGTCACATTTCCGGGTTTCAAGATGAAAAACTGTTTTTT.

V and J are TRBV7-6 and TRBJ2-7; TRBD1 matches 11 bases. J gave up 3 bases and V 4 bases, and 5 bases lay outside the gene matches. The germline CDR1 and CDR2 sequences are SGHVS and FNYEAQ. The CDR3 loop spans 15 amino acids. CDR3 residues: CASSWRTGGGYEQYF. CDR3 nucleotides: TGTGCCAGCAGCTGGCGGACAGGGGGCGGCTACGAGCAGTACTTC.

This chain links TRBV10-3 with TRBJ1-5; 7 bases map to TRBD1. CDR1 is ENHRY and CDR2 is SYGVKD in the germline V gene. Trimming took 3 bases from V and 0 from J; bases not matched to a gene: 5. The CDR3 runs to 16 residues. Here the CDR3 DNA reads TGTGCCATCAGTGACCCGAGACAGGGTAGCAATCAGCCCCAGCATTTT. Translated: CAISDPRQGSNQPQHF.

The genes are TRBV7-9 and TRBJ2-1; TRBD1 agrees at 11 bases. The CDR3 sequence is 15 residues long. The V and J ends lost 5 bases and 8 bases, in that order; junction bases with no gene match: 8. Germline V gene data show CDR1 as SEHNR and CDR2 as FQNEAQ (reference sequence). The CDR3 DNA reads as TGTGCCAGCAGCCACCGGGACAGGGGGTTGTATGAGCAGTTCTTC. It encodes CASSHRDRGLYEQFF. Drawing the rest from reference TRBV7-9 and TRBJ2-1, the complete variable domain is DTGVSQNPRHKITKRGQNVTFRCDPISEHNRLYWYRQTLGQGPEFLTYFQNEAQLEKSRLLSDRFSAERPKGSFSTLEIQRTEQGDSAMYLCASSHRDRGLYEQFFGPGTRLTVL.

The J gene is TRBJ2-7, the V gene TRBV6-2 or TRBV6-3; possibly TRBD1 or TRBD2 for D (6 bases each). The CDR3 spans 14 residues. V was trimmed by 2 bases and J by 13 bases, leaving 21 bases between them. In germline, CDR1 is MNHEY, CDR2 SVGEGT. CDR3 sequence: CASSYVDSLRRGYF. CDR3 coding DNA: TGTGCCAGCAGTTACGTGGACAGCCTACGGAGGGGATACTTC.

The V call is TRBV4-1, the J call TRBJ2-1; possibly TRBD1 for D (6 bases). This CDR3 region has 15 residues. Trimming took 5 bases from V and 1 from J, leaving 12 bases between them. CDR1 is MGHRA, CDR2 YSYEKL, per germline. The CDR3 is CASSYRDKSYNEQFF. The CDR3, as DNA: TGCGCCAGCAGCTACCGGGACAAGTCCTACAATGAGCAGTTCTTC.

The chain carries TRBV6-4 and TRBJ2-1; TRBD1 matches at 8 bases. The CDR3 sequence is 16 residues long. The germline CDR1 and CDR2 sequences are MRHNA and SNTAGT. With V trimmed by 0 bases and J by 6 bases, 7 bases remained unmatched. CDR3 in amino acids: CASSDSGQATFNEQFF. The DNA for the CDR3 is TGTGCCAGCAGTGACTCGGGACAGGCAACGTTCAATGAGCAGTTCTTC.

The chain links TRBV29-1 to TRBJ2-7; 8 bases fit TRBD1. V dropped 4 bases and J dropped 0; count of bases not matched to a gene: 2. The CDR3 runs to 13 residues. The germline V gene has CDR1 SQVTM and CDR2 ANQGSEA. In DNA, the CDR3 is TGCAGCGTTGCGGGACAGGTCTCCTACGAGCAGTACTTC. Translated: CSVAGQVSYEQYF.

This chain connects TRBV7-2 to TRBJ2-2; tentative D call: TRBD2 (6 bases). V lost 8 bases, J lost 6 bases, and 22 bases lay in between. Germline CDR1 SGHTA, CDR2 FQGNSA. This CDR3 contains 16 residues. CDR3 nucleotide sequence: TGTGCCAGCGGGCTAGCGACCACGTCCTGGGCCGGGGAGCTGTTTTTT. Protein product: CASGLATTSWAGELFF.

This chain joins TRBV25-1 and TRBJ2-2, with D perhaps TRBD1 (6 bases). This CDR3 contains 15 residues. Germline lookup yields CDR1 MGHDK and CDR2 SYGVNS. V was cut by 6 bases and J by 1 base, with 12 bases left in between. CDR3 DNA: TGTGCCAGCAGCCGACAGGCGTTGAACACCGGGGAGCTGTTTTTT. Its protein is CASSRQALNTGELFF.

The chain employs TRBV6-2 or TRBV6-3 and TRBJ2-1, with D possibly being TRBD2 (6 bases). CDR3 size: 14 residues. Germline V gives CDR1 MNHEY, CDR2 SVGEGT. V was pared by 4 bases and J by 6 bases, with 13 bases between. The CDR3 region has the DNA TGTGCCAGCAGTTTGGGCGGGGACCCCAATGAGCAGTTCTTC. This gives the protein CASSLGGDPNEQFF.

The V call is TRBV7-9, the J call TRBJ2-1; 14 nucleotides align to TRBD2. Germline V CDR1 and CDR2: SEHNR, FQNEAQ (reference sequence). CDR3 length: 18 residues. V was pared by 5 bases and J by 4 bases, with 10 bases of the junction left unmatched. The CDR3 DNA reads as TGTGCCAGCAGCACCCGACTAGCGGGGGGGCCGAGTTACAATGAGCAGTTCTTC. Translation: CASSTRLAGGPSYNEQFF.

DNA of the CDR3: TGTGCCTGGGCCCGCGGGACAGGGGACATAATCTCCTACGAGCAGTACTTC. Protein product: CAWARGTGDIISYEQYF. The rearrangement joins TRBV30 to TRBJ2-7, with TRBD1 matching over 10 bases. Germline assignment: CDR1 GTSNPN and CDR2 SVGIG (reference sequence). The CDR3 totals 17 residues. Trimming at V came to 5 bases and at J to 0 bases, leaving 13 bases not matched to a gene.

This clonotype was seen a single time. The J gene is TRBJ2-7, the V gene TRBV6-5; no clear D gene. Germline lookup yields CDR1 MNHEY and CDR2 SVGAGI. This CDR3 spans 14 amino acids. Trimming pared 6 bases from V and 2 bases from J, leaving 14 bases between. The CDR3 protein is CASRHYINPYEQYF. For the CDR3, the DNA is TGTGCCAGCAGGCATTATATCAACCCCTACGAGCAGTACTTC.

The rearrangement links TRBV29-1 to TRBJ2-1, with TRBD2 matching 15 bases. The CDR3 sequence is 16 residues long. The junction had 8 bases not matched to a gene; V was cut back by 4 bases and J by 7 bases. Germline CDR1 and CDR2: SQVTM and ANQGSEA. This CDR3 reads CSVAGTSGRSLNEQFF. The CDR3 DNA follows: TGCAGCGTTGCCGGGACTAGCGGGAGGTCTTTAAATGAGCAGTTCTTC.

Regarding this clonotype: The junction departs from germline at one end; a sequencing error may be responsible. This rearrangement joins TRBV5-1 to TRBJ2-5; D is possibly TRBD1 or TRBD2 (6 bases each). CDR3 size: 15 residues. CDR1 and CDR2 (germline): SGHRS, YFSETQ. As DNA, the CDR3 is TGCGCCAGCAGCTTGGTGTCGGGACTTTTCGGACAGTGGGACTTC. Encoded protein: CASSLVSGLFGQWDF.

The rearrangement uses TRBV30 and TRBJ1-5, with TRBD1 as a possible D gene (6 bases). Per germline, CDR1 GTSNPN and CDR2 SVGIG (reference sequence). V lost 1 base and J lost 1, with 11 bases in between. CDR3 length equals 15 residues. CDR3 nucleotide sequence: TGTGCCTGGAGTGGGGACACCGGGAGCAATCAGCCCCAGCATTTT. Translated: CAWSGDTGSNQPQHF.

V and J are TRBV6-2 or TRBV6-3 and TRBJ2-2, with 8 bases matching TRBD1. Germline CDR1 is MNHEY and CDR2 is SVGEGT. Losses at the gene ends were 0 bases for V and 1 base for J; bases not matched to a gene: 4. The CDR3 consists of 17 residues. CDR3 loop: CASSYSRTGMNTGELFF. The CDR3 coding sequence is TGTGCCAGCAGTTACTCGAGGACAGGGATGAACACCGGGGAGCTGTTTTTT.

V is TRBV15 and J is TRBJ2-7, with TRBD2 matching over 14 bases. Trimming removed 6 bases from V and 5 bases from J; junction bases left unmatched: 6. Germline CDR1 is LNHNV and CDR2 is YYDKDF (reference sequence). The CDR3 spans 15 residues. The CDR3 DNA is TGTGCCACCAGAACGGGGACTAGCGGGAGTAACGAGCAGTACTTC. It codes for CATRTGTSGSNEQYF.

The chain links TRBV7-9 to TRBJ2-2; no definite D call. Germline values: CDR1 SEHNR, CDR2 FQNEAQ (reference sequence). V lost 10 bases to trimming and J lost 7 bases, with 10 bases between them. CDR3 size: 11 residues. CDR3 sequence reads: CAITKGGELFF. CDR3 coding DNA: TGTGCCATAACAAAGGGCGGGGAGCTGTTTTTT.